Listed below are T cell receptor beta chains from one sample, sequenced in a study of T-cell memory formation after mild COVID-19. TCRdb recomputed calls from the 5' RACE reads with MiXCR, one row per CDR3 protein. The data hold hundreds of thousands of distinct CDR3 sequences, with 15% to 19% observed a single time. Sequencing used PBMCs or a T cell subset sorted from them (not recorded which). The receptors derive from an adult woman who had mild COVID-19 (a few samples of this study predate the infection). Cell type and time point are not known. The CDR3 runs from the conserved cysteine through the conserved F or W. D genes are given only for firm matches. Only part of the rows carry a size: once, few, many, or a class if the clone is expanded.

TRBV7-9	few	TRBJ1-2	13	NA	TGTGCCAGCAGCTTAGGGCAGTTTACAGGCTACACCTTC	CASSLGQFTGYTF
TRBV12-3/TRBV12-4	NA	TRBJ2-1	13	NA	TGTGCCAGCCCCAGGATCTTGTACAATGAGCAGTTCTTC	CASPRILYNEQFF
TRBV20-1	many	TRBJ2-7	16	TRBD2	TGCAGTGCTAGCGCCCTAGCGGGAGCTTCAATCCACGAGCAGTACTTC	CSASALAGASIHEQYF
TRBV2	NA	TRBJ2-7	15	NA	TGTGCCAGCAGTTCCAGCCAGGTTAAGGCCTACGAGCAGTACTTC	CASSSSQVKAYEQYF
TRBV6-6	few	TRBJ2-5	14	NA	TGTGCCAGCAGTCCCCCCCCTCTAGCTGCGACCCAGTACTTC	CASSPPPLAATQYF
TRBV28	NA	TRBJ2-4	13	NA	TGTGCCAGCACCGACATTGCCAAAAACATTCAGTACTTC	CASTDIAKNIQYF
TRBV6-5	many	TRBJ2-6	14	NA	TGTGCCAGCAGTTACTCGTCTGGGGCCAACGTCCTGACTTTC	CASSYSSGANVLTF
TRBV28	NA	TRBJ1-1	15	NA	TGTGCCAGCAGAAACAGCCAGGGGAAGGACACTGAAGCTTTCTTT	CASRNSQGKDTEAFF
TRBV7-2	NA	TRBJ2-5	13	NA	TGTGCCAGCAGTTTAGGAACCCGTGAAACCCAGTACTTC	CASSLGTRETQYF
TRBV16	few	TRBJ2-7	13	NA	TGTGCCAGCAGCCAATTCCGGGTAGATGAGCAGTACTTC	CASSQFRVDEQYF
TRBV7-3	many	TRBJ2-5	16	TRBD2	TGTGCCAGCAGCTTAACCGGGACTACCGGAGGGGAGACCCAGTACTTC	CASSLTGTTGGETQYF
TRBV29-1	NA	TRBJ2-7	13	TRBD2	TGCAGCGCCGGGGGGAGGATGGTTTACGAGCAGTACTTC	CSAGGRMVYEQYF
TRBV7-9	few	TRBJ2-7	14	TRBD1	TGTGCCAGCAGTCTGGGACAGGGGGCCGACGAGCAGTACTTC	CASSLGQGADEQYF
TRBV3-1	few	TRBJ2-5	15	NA	TGTGCCAGCAGCCTAAGACCGACTCAGGGGGAGACCCAGTACTTC	CASSLRPTQGETQYF
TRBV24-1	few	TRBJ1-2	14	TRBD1	TGTGCCACCAGCGGGGACAGGGCTAACTATGGCTACACCTTC	CATSGDRANYGYTF
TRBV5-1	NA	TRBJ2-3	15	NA	TGCGCCAGCAGCTTGTCTCGCGGGGTACTGGATACGCAGTATTTT	CASSLSRGVLDTQYF
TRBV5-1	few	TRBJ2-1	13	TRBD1	TGCGCCAGCCAACGGGACAGGGGATATGAGCAGTTCTTC	CASQRDRGYEQFF
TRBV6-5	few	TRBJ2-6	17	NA	TGTGCCAGCAGTTACATCTCCGCCCGCTCTGGGGCCAACGTCCTGACTTTC	CASSYISARSGANVLTF
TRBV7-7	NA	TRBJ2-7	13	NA	TGTGCCAGCAGCGCGGGACCTACCTACGAGCAGTACTTC	CASSAGPTYEQYF
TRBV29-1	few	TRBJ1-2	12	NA	TGCAGCGTGCACGGGACACTCTATGGCTACACCTTC	CSVHGTLYGYTF
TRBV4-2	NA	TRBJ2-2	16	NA	TGTGCCAGCAGCCAAGATTTAAAGGGAAGCACCGGGGAGCTGTTTTTT	CASSQDLKGSTGELFF
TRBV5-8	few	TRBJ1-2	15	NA	TGTGCCAGCAGCTTGTCCGGGGGCGCGGACTATGGCTACACCTTC	CASSLSGGADYGYTF
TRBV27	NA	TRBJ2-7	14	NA	TGTGCCAGCAGGCCTTACAGAGGCTCCTACGAGCAGTACTTC	CASRPYRGSYEQYF
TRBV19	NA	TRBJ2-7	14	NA	TGTGCCAGTAGTTTCCGGGACTTCTCCTACGAGCAATACTTC	CASSFRDFSYEQYF
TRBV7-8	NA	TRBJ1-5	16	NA	TGTGCCAGCAGCTTATTGACAGTACATAGCAATCAGCCCCAGCATTTT	CASSLLTVHSNQPQHF
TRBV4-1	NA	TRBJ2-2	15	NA	TGCGCCAGCAGCCAAGGGGGGGCTCACACCGGGGAGCTGTTTTTT	CASSQGGAHTGELFF
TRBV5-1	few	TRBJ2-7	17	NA	TGCGCCAGCAGCTTGGTATGGGGACGGGACTCAACCTACGAGCAGTACTTC	CASSLVWGRDSTYEQYF
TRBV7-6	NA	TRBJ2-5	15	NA	TGTGCCAGCAGCTTAGAGTACAGCTACGAAGAGACCCAGTACTTC	CASSLEYSYEETQYF
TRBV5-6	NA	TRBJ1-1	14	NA	TGTGCCAGCAGCTTTGGGGGGGAGAACACTGAAGCTTTCTTT	CASSFGGENTEAFF
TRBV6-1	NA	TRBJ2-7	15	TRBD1	TGTGCCACGACGAAACCCGGGACAGGGAGCTACGAGCAGTACTTC	CATTKPGTGSYEQYF
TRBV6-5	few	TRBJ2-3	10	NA	TGTGCCGGTACACAAGATACGCAGTATTTT	CAGTQDTQYF
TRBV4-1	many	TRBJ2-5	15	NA	TGCGCCAGCAGCCAAGCGGGGGGCGGACAAGAGACCCAGTACTTC	CASSQAGGGQETQYF
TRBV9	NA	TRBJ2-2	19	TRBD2	TGTGCCAGCAGCGCGAAGGTCGGGCGCGGGAGGGCCCAAACCGGGGAGCTGTTTTTT	CASSAKVGRGRAQTGELFF
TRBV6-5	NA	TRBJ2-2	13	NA	TGTGCCAGCGGCAGGGAGGACACCGGGGAGCTGTTTTTT	CASGREDTGELFF
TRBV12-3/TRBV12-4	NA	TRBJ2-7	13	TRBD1	TGTGCCAGCAGACCCGGGACAGGTTACGAGCAGTACTTC	CASRPGTGYEQYF
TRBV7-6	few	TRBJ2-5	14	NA	TGTGCCAGCAGCTCAGGAGCTAGAAGGGAGACCCAGTACTTC	CASSSGARRETQYF
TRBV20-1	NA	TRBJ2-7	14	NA	TGCAGTGCTCCCGTCGGGGGCGGGAGTTTCGAGCAGTACTTC	CSAPVGGGSFEQYF
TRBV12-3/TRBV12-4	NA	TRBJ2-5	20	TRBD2	TGTGCCAGCAGTTTTGTTTCGGGGGAAGAGCGGGAGATGGTCCAAGAGACCCAGTACTTC	CASSFVSGEEREMVQETQYF
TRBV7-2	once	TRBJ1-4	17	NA	TGTGCCAGCAGCTCCCAAGGAGTGACAGCCAAGGGGGAAAAACTGTTTTTT	CASSSQGVTAKGEKLFF
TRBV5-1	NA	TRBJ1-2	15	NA	TGCGCCAGCACTTTAACGGGCACTTCTAACTATGGCTACACCTTC	CASTLTGTSNYGYTF
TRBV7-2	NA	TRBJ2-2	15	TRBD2	TGTGCCAGCAGCTCGCGGGGGATTGACACCGGGGAGCTGTTTTTT	CASSSRGIDTGELFF
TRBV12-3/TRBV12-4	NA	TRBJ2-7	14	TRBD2	TGTGCCAGCAGCCCAGCGGGGGCCCATTTCGAGCAGTACTTC	CASSPAGAHFEQYF
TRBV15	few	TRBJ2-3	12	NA	TGTGCCACCAGCGATTGGTCAGATACGCAGTATTTT	CATSDWSDTQYF
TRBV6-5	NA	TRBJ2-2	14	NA	TGTGCCAGCACCCAAATGCCGGGAGCCGGGGAGCTGTTTTTT	CASTQMPGAGELFF
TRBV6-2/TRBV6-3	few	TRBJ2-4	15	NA	TGTGCCAGCAGCCCTGAGGGTCTAGCCAAAAACATTCAGTACTTC	CASSPEGLAKNIQYF
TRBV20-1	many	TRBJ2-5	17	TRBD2	TGCAGTGCCCCTAAGGGACTAGCGGGAGTGGGGCAAGAGACCCAGTACTTC	CSAPKGLAGVGQETQYF